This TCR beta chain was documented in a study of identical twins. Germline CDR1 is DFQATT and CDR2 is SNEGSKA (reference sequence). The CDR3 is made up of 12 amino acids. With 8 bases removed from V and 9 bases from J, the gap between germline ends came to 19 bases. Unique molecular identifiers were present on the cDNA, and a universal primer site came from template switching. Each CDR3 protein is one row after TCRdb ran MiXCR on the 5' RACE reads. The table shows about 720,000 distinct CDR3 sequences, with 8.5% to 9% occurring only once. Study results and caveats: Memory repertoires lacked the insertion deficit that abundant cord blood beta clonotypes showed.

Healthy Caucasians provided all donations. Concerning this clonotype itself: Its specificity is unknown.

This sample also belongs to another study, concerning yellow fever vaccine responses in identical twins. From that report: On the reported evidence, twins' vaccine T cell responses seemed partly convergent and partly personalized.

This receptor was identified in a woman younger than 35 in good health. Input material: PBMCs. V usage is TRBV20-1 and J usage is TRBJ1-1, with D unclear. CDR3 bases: TGCAGTCGGACGAGAAGGGCGGGGAAAGCTTTCTTT. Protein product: CSRTRRAGKAFF.